This T cell receptor beta chain was captured by sequencing in a study of cytomegalovirus exposure and HLA in healthy donors. V lost 0 bases and J lost 14, with 10 bases in between. CDR3 length equals 11 residues. Germline CDR1 is SNHLY and CDR2 is FYNNEI. 13 Jbeta primers and 60 Vbeta primers were used for the PCR. Method: immunoSEQ multiplex PCR; TCRdb's copy keeps in-frame clones and lacks some. This table holds roughly 150,000 clones, about 8.9% found once. The source of this sequence is a man between 45 and 60 years old in good health and CMV-seronegative. The sample consisted of PBMCs. The chain has TRBV2 and TRBJ1-1; D gene uncertain. This CDR3 is CASSEALLAFF. The CDR3, as DNA: TGTGCCAGCAGTGAAGCGCTTCTTGCGTTCTTT. Supplemented by reference TRBV2 and TRBJ1-1, the full variable domain reads EPEVTQTPSHQVTQMGQEVILRCVPISNHLYFYWYRQILGQKVEFLVSFYNNEISEKSEIFDDQFSVERPDGSNFTLKIRSTKLEDSAMYFCASSEALLAFFGQGTRLTVV.